Listed here are 7 T cell receptor beta chains from one sample, sequenced in a study of Graves' ophthalmopathy and Graves' hyperthyroidism. The study amplified TCR beta CDR3 regions using RNA transcripts. RT-PCR in the first round used HTBI primers; a second-round multiplex PCR followed. MiXCR, applied by TCRdb to the multiplex PCR reads, yields one record per CDR3 protein. The data contain about 24,000 distinct CDR3 sequences, nearly 50% of them singletons. The source material was peripheral blood. The receptors stem from an adult woman with stable Graves' hyperthyroidism.

This clonotype was picked up many times. The V gene is TRBV13, the J gene TRBJ2-2, with 10 bases identical to TRBD2. V lost 4 bases to trimming and J lost 5 bases; unmatched junction nucleotides: 13. There are 18 residues in the CDR3. Germline V gene lookup returns CDR1 PRHDT and CDR2 FYEKMQ (reference sequence). Written as DNA, the CDR3 is TGTGCCAGCAGCTCCCGGGGTCTAGCGGGAGTGAGGACCGGGGAGCTGTTTTTT. Translating gives CASSSRGLAGVRTGELFF. The full variable domain, its missing parts supplied by reference TRBV13 and TRBJ2-2, is AAGVIQSPRHLIKEKRETATLKCYPIPRHDTVYWYQQGPGQDPQFLISFYEKMQSDKGSIPDRFSAQQFSDYHSELNMSSLELGDSALYFCASSSRGLAGVRTGELFFGEGSRLTVL.

The chain uses TRBV5-4 and TRBJ2-5, with 9 bases that match TRBD1. The CDR3 spans 19 residues. The ends lost 0 bases at V and 5 bases at J; junction bases unmatched: 17. Germline CDR1 reads SGHNT; CDR2 reads YYREEE (reference sequence). The chain's CDR3 is CASSLARQQGADTGETQYF. In DNA, the CDR3 is TGTGCCAGCAGCTTGGCCCGGCAACAGGGGGCGGACACCGGGGAGACCCAGTACTTC. The complete variable domain, with remaining parts taken from reference TRBV5-4 and TRBJ2-5, reads ETGVTQSPTHLIKTRGQQVTLRCSSQSGHNTVSWYQQALGQGPQFIFQYYREEENGRGNFPPRFSGLQFPNYSSELNVNALELDDSALYLCASSLARQQGADTGETQYFGPGTRLLVL.

This clonotype was seen at least ten times. The J gene is TRBJ2-1, the V gene TRBV27; TRBD2 agrees at 7 bases. The CDR3 loop spans 16 amino acids. Germline CDR1 reads MNHEY; CDR2 reads SMNVEV (reference sequence). The trim removed 6 bases at V and 2 bases at J, leaving 10 bases unmatched. CDR3 DNA: TGTGCCAGCAGGAGGGTTAGCGGGCGTACCTACAATGAGCAGTTCTTC. This gives the protein CASRRVSGRTYNEQFF.

This clonotype was observed at least ten times. This may stem from a read error, because a much larger clone lies one nucleotide away. This chain connects TRBV6-1 to TRBJ1-1; 8 nucleotides match TRBD1. J gave up 3 bases and V 6 bases, and 6 bases lay outside the gene matches. The CDR3 sequence is 14 residues long. Germline values: CDR1 MNHNS, CDR2 SASEGT. In DNA, the CDR3 is TGTGCCAGCAGCATGGGACAGGTTGACACTGAAGCTTTCTTT. It codes for CASSMGQVDTEAFF.

J is TRBJ2-7 and V is TRBV14, with D possibly matching TRBD2 (7 bases). V lost 3 bases, J lost 13 bases, and 16 bases lay in between. The CDR3 has 12 amino acids. Germline CDR1 SGHDN, CDR2 FVKESK. Here the CDR3 reads CASSQSRGGPYF. The CDR3 DNA sequence: TGTGCCAGCAGCCAGAGCAGGGGAGGGCCTTACTTC.

The chain couples TRBV12-3 or TRBV12-4 to TRBJ1-3; D is unclear. CDR3 length equals 14 residues. The V gene lost 3 bases and the J gene lost 4 bases, with 10 bases spanning the gap. The CDR3 spells CASSLAGGGNTIYF. The CDR3 nucleotides are TGTGCCAGCAGTTTGGCGGGAGGAGGAAACACCATATATTTT.

This clonotype was seen just once. This chain uses TRBV7-2 with TRBJ1-1; TRBD1 matches at 9 bases. The CDR3 runs to 17 residues. Trimming removed 5 bases from V and 6 bases from J; junction bases left unmatched: 16. From germline, CDR1 is SGHTA and CDR2 FQGNSA. In DNA form, the CDR3 reads TGTGCCAGCAGCCAAAGGGGCCCAACACAGGGGGCAGCTGAAGCTTTCTTT. Protein: CASSQRGPTQGAAEAFF.